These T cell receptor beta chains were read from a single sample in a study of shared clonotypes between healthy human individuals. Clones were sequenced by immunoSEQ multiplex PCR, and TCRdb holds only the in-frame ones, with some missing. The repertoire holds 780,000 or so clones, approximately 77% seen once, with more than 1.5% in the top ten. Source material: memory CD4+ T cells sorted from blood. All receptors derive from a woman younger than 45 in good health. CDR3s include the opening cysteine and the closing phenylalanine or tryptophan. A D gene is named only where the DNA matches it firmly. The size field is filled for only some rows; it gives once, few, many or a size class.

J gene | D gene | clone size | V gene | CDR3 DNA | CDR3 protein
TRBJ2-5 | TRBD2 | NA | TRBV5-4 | TGTGCCAGCAGCTTGGCGGCGGGAGGCCGGGAGACCCAGTACTTC | CASSLAAGGRETQYF
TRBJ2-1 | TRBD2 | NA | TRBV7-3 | TGTGCCAGCAGCTTAGGGACTAGCGGGAGTTTCGGCTACAATGAGCAGTTCTTC | CASSLGTSGSFGYNEQFF
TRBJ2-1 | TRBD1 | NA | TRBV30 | TGTGCCTGGTCTTCGGGACAGGCTTACAATGAGCAGTTCTTC | CAWSSGQAYNEQFF
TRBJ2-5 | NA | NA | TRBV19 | TGTGCCAGTAGTATTTTGGCGGGACCAGCCACCCAGTACTTC | CASSILAGPATQYF
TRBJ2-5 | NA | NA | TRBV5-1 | TGCGCCAGCAGCCCAGAAAAAGAGACCCAGTACTTC | CASSPEKETQYF
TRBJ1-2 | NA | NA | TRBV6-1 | TGTGCCAGCAGTGAAGACGTCAGGCTACATCTTGGCTACACCTTC | CASSEDVRLHLGYTF
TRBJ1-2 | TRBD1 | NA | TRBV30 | TGTGCCTGGGGTCAGGGGGCGGGCGGCTACACCTTC | CAWGQGAGGYTF
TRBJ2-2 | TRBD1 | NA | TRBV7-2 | TGTGCCAGCAGCTTATGGCGGACAGGACCCGGGGAGCTGTTTTTT | CASSLWRTGPGELFF
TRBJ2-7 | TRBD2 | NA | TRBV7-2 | TGTGCCAGCAGGATGGGGGGGAGCTCCTACGAGCAGTACTTC | CASRMGGSSYEQYF
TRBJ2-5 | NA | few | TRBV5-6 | TGTGCCAGCAACCAGTGGTCGGAGACCCAGTACTTC | CASNQWSETQYF
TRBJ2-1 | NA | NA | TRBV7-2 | TGTGCCAGCAGCCTTAGCGTGATAGGAACTTCTCATGAGCAGTTCTTC | CASSLSVIGTSHEQFF
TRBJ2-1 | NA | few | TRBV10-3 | TGTGCCATCTCGGAGATGAGCTCCTACAATGAGCAGTTCTTC | CAISEMSSYNEQFF
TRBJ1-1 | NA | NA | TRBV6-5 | TGTGCCAGCAACCTATTGGACGGTCTGAACACTGAAGCTTTCTTT | CASNLLDGLNTEAFF
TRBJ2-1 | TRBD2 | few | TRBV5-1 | TGCGCCAGCAGCCTCCGGGAGGGCCGCTATGAGCAGTTCTTC | CASSLREGRYEQFF
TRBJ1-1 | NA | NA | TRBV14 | TGTGCCAGCAGCCAATTTAGGGAGGCTGAAGCTTTCTTT | CASSQFREAEAFF
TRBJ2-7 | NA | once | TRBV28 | TGTGCCAGCAGTTCTGTTCCCGAGCAGTACTTC | CASSSVPEQYF
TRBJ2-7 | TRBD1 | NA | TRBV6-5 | TGTGCCAGCAGCCTCGACAGGGGGCGCCCCTACGAGCAGTACTTC | CASSLDRGRPYEQYF
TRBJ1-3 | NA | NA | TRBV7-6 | TGTGCCAGCAGCCCAGGTGGGAGCTCTGGAAACACCATATATTTT | CASSPGGSSGNTIYF
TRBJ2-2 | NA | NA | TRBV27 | TGTGCCAGCAGTTTAAACAGGCAAACCGGGGAGCTGTTTTTT | CASSLNRQTGELFF
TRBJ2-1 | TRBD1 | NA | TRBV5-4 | TGTGCCAGCAGCGGTACAGGGGCGCCTAGGGGGGAGCAGTTCTTC | CASSGTGAPRGEQFF
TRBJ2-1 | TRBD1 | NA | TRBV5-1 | TGCGCCAGCAGCTTGGGAGACAGGGACCTCCCGGAGCAGTTCTTC | CASSLGDRDLPEQFF
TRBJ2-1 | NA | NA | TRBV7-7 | TGTGCCAGCAGCGCAGTAGTCGGCGGGAATTCCTACAATGAGCAGTTCTTC | CASSAVVGGNSYNEQFF
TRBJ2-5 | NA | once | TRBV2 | TGTGCCAGCAGTGTGGTAGCCGGGGAGACCCAGTACTTC | CASSVVAGETQYF
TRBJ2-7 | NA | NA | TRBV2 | TGTGCCAGCACTATCCCGTTGGGGGGACAGACGATTACTAGAACCTCCTACGAGCAGTACTTC | CASTIPLGGQTITRTSYEQYF
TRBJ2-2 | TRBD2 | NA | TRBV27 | TGTGCCAGGACCATGACAGCCTCGCCGGGGGGGCGGCAGCTAGCGGGGAACACCGGGGAGCTGTTTTTT | CARTMTASPGGRQLAGNTGELFF
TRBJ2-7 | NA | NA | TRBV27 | TGTGCCAGCAGTTTTTTGCCTTCCTACGAGCAGTACTTC | CASSFLPSYEQYF
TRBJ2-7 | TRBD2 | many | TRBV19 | TGTGCCAGTAGTATAGTGGCTAGCGGGAGAGGTACATCCTACGAGCAGTACTTC | CASSIVASGRGTSYEQYF
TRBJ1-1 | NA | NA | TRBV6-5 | TGTGCCAGCAGTGAAAATTGGGCAGTAACTGAAGCTTTCTTT | CASSENWAVTEAFF
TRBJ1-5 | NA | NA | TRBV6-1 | TGTGCCAGCAGATATAGCAATCAGCCCCAGCATTTT | CASRYSNQPQHF
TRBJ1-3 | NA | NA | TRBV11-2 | TGTGCCAGCAGCTTAGTGCTGGACAGCCGCTCTGGAAACACCATATATTTT | CASSLVLDSRSGNTIYF
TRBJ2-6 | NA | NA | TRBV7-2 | TGTGCCAGCAAACAGGGTGGGGCCAACGTCCTGACTTTC | CASKQGGANVLTF
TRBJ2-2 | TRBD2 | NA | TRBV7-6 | TGTGCCAGCAGGACCACTAGCGGGAAAGTCGGGGAGCTGTTTTTT | CASRTTSGKVGELFF
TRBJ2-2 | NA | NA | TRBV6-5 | TGTGCCAGCAGTTATTCGTCGCAGCCGAACACCGGGGAGCTGTTTTTT | CASSYSSQPNTGELFF
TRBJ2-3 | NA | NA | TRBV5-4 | TGTGCCAGCAGCTTGGGCCCAGGGAATCCGCGCACAGATACGCAGTATTTT | CASSLGPGNPRTDTQYF
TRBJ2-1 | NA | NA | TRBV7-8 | TGTGCCAGCAGCTTAGCCAGGGGGGGCCCAGCGGGAGAAAACCCCAATGAGCAGTTCTTC | CASSLARGGPAGENPNEQFF
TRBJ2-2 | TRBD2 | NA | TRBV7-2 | TGTGCCAGCAGCCGCAGTGGGAGGGCCGGGGAGCTGTTTTTT | CASSRSGRAGELFF
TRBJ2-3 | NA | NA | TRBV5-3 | TGTGCCAGAAGCTTGACCATAACAGGAGCAGATACGCAGTATTTT | CARSLTITGADTQYF
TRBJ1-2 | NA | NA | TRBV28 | TGTGCCAGCAGCGTAAACAGATTCTATGGCTACACCTTC | CASSVNRFYGYTF
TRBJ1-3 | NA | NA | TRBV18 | TGTGCCAGCTCCCGATTTGAACGGGGGGCATCTGGAAACACCATATATTTT | CASSRFERGASGNTIYF
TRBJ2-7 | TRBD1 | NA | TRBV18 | TGTGCCAGCTCACCAGGGCAGGGGGTTAACTACGAGCAGTACTTC | CASSPGQGVNYEQYF